The present entry profiles one T cell receptor (beta chain) with its context. The sample is drawn from a study of identical twins. The J segment lost 2 bases and the V segment lost 3 bases, leaving 6 bases of the junction unmatched. This CDR3 region has 16 residues. Looked up from germline, CDR1 is LNHNV and CDR2 is YYDKDF (reference sequence). TCRdb called the 5' RACE reads again in MiXCR, with one record for every CDR3 protein. Counted here are 200,000 or so distinct CDR3 sequences, around a sixth occurring once; the ten biggest clones make up 40% to 45%. This sample was also put to use in a study of T cells expressing NK-cell markers. As reported in that work: One of eight sequenced donors was HCMV-seronegative; the other seven were seropositive.

The sample was CD8+ T cells sorted from blood. This clonotype originated in a woman aged 18 to 35 in good health. V is TRBV15 and J is TRBJ2-3; 9 nucleotides match TRBD2. CDR3 amino acids: CATSSETSGITDTQYF. CDR3 sequence (DNA): TGTGCCACCAGCAGTGAGACTAGCGGTATCACAGATACGCAGTATTTT.